This TCR beta chain was obtained from a study of blood T cells in healthy people across ages. Russia was home to the donors, healthy Caucasian individuals aged roughly 6 to 90. A J-beta primer mix and a sample-barcoded 5' primer were used in a second PCR of roughly 6 to 12 cycles. TCRdb redid the calling of the 5' RACE reads with MiXCR, one entry per CDR3 protein. The sample lists about 1.8 million distinct CDR3 sequences; around half were seen once. Sequencing was carried out using blood. The receptor comes from a woman in her 40s in good health.

The chain's CDR3 is CASSPQGQVNTEAFF. CDR3 DNA sequence: TGCGCCAGCAGCCCACAGGGACAGGTGAACACTGAAGCTTTCTTT. This chain joins TRBV4-1 and TRBJ1-1; 8 bases are a match to TRBD1. Germline V lookup: CDR1 MGHRA, CDR2 YSYEKL. This CDR3 is built from 15 residues. With V trimmed by 4 bases and J by 0 bases, 4 bases remained unmatched.